The TCR beta chain described here comes from a study of cytotoxic CD8 clonotypes in ibrutinib-treated CLL. Measured with immunoSEQ multiplex PCR; TCRdb has only the in-frame clones, and not every one. In the table there are about 130,000 clones, approximately 80% of which are singletons. The authors obtained 1.5 to 2.5 micrograms of genomic DNA from cryopreserved PBMCs for TCR beta libraries. The CDR3 spans 16 residues. Germline V gene sequence: CDR1 SGHAT, CDR2 FQNNGV. Trimming removed 5 bases at V and 8 bases at J, with 24 bases between. This chain joins TRBV11-2 and TRBJ1-2; maybe TRBD1 (5 bases). The sequence was collected from a human donor with chronic lymphocytic leukemia. The starting material was PBMCs, obtained after 24 months of ibrutinib treatment. The CDR3 loop is CASSLNGGLLFVGYTF. DNA of the CDR3: TGTGCCAGCAGCCTAAACGGGGGACTTCTCTTTGTGGGCTACACCTTC.